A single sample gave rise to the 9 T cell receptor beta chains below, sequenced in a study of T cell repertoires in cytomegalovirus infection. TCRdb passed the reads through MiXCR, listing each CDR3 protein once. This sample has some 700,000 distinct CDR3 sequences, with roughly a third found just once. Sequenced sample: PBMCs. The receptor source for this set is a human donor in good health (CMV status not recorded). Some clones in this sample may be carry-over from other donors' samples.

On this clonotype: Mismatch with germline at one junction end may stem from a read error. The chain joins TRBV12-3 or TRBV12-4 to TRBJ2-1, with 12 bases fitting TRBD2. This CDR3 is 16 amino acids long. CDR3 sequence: CASSFGLSSGGAEQFF. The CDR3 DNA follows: TGTGCCAGCAGTTTTGGTTTGTCTAGCGGGGGGGCGGAGCAGTTTTTC.

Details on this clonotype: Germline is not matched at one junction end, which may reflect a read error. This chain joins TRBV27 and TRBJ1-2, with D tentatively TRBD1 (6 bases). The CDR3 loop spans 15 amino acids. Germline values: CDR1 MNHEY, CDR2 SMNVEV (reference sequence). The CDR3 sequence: CARSTLQGKVQGYTF. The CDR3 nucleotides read TGTGCCCGCAGCACCCTCCAGGGGAAGGTGCAAGGCTACACCTTC.

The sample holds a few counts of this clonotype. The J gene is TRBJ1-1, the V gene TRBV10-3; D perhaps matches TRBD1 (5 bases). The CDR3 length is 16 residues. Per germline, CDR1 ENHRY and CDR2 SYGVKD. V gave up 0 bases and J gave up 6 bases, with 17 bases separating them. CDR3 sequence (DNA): TGTGCCATCAGTGAGTCCTTGGACATCATCGGCCCTGAAGCTTTCTTT. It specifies CAISESLDIIGPEAFF.

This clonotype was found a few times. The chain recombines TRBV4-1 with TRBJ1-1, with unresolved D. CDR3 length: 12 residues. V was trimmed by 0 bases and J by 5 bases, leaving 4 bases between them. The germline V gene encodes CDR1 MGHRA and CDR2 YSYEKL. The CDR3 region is CASSQDGTEAFF. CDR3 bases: TGCGCCAGCAGCCAAGACGGGACTGAAGCTTTCTTT.

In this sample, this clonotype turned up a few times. The CDR3 sequence: CASRAIPTGVGSPLHF. The CDR3 nucleotides are TGTGCCAGCAGGGCAATACCGACAGGGGTTGGATCACCCCTCCACTTT. This chain links TRBV27 with TRBJ1-6; 8 bases match TRBD1. Trimming cost V 6 bases and J 10 bases; bases outside gene matches: 14. The germline V gene encodes CDR1 MNHEY and CDR2 SMNVEV (reference sequence). There are 16 residues in the CDR3.

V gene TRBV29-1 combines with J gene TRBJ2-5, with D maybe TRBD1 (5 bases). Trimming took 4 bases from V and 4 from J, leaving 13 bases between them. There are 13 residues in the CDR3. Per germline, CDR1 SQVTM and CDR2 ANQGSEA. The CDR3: CSVVDSTGETQYF. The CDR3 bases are TGCAGCGTTGTTGACAGCACAGGAGAGACCCAGTACTTC.

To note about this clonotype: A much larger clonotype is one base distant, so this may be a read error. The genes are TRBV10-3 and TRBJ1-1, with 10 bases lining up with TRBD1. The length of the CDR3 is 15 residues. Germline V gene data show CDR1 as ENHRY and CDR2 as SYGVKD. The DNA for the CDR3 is TGTGCCCTCAGCGACCCGGGACAGGGGCGGACTGAAGCTTTCTTT. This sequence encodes CALSDPGQGRTEAFF.

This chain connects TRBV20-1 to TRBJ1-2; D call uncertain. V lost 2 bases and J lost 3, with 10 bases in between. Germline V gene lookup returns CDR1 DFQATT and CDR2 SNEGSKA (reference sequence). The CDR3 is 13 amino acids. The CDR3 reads CSARSRQDYGYTF. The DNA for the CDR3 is TGCAGTGCTAGAAGTCGGCAAGACTATGGCTACACCTTC.

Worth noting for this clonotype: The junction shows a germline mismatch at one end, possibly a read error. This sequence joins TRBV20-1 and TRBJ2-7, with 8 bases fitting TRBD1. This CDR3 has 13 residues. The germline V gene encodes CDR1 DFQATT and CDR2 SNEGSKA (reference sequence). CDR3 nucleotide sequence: TGCAGTGCCGCGACAGGGGCGGCCTACGAGCCGTACTTC. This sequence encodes CSAATGAAYEPYF.